This T cell receptor (beta chain) derives from a study of multiple sclerosis patients with progressive multifocal leukoencephalopathy. The CDR3 runs to 15 residues. V lost 2 bases to trimming and J lost 1 base; unmatched junction nucleotides: 6. Germline V gene sequence: CDR1 GTSNPN, CDR2 SVGIG (reference sequence). Clones were sequenced by immunoSEQ multiplex PCR, and TCRdb holds only the in-frame ones, with some missing. In the table there are about 32,000 clones, 87% of which are singletons. Regarding time point: time of PML onset. The chain recombines TRBV30 with TRBJ1-1; 8 bases fit TRBD1. Source: PBMCs, taken from a patient treated with natalizumab. The source is a middle-aged woman with progressive multifocal leukoencephalopathy. CDR3 in amino acids: CAWSPGQGGNTEAFF. DNA of the CDR3: TGTGCCTGGAGTCCCGGACAGGGAGGGAACACTGAAGCTTTCTTT.